The 25 T cell receptor beta chains in this list originate from one sample, sequenced in a study of control samples from healthy donors and cancer patients. The table came from immunoSEQ multiplex PCR; TCRdb's copy has only in-frame clones and leaves some out. Among 120,000 to 150,000 clones listed, around nine tenths were seen once. Sequenced input: blood. These receptors originate from a young man in good health.

This chain uses TRBV12-3 or TRBV12-4 with TRBJ2-7; D ambiguous. CDR3 length equals 11 residues. Trimming removed 3 bases from V and 4 bases from J, with 4 bases in between. The CDR3 here is CASSFRYEQYF. The CDR3 DNA sequence: TGTGCCAGCAGTTTTCGGTACGAGCAGTACTTC.

The rearrangement uses TRBV4-1 and TRBJ2-7; 11 bases fit TRBD2. This CDR3 is built from 17 residues. In germline, CDR1 is MGHRA, CDR2 YSYEKL. Trimming cost V 2 bases and J 4 bases; bases outside gene matches: 10. The CDR3 nucleotides read TGCGCCAGCAGCCAAAGGGGAGCGACTAGCGGGGCATACGAGCAGTACTTC. It codes for CASSQRGATSGAYEQYF.

With respect to this clone: This sample also contains other DNA sequences that code for the same CDR3. V is TRBV20-1 and J is TRBJ2-3; D is uncertain. Between the trimmed V and J ends, which lost 1 base and 3 bases, there was a span of 2 bases. Germline assignment: CDR1 DFQATT and CDR2 SNEGSKA (reference sequence). The CDR3 loop spans 11 amino acids. The CDR3 region has the DNA TGCAGTGCTAGAGGGACAGATACGCAGTATTTT. Translating it yields CSARGTDTQYF.

The J gene is TRBJ2-2, the V gene TRBV19, with 16 bases fitting TRBD2. The ends lost 4 bases at V and 2 bases at J; junction bases unmatched: 16. The germline V gene has CDR1 LNHDA and CDR2 SQIVND (reference sequence). CDR3 length: 22 residues. Here the CDR3 reads CASSNRERLGTSGRANTGELFF. The DNA for the CDR3 is TGTGCCAGTAGTAACCGGGAGCGACTTGGGACTAGCGGGAGGGCAAACACCGGGGAGCTGTTTTTT.

V usage is TRBV6-2 or TRBV6-3 and J usage is TRBJ2-3, with D tentatively TRBD1 (5 bases). The CDR3 consists of 17 residues. Germline lookup yields CDR1 MNHEY and CDR2 SVGEGT. V gave up 2 bases and J gave up 2 bases, with 17 bases separating them. For the CDR3, the DNA is TGTGCCAGCAGTTACCTCCACCTCATGGGGCACACAGATACGCAGTATTTT. Translating gives CASSYLHLMGHTDTQYF.

The V call is TRBV7-2, the J call TRBJ2-3, with D perhaps matching TRBD1 or TRBD2 (6 bases each). The CDR3 extends over 14 amino acids. V was trimmed by 1 base and J by 5 bases, leaving 10 bases between them. Germline lookup yields CDR1 SGHTA and CDR2 FQGNSA. The CDR3 loop is CASSLGGALDTQYF. The CDR3 bases are TGTGCCAGCAGCTTAGGGGGGGCCTTAGATACGCAGTATTTT.

The sample holds a few counts of this clone. The chain couples TRBV6-5 to TRBJ1-1; D is undetermined. V dropped 7 bases and J dropped 0 bases, with 12 bases sitting between them. CDR1 is MNHEY and CDR2 is SVGAGI in the germline V gene. The CDR3 is made up of 14 amino acids. CDR3 region: CASKRSTLNTEAFF. The CDR3 region has the DNA TGTGCCAGCAAACGCTCAACCCTGAACACTGAAGCTTTCTTT.

The chain has TRBV6-5 and TRBJ2-1; 11 nucleotides agree with TRBD2. The CDR3 loop spans 14 amino acids. Germline CDR1 and CDR2: MNHEY and SVGAGI. Trimming at V came to 7 bases and at J to 8 bases, leaving 7 bases not matched to a gene. DNA for the CDR3: TGTGCCAGCAATAGCGGGGGGGCCGTCGATGAGCAGTTCTTC. Amino acid sequence: CASNSGGAVDEQFF.

This chain connects TRBV10-3 to TRBJ2-2; D ambiguous. Germline V gene sequence: CDR1 ENHRY, CDR2 SYGVKD. This CDR3 region has 13 residues. The V and J ends lost 5 bases and 6 bases respectively, with 10 bases between them. CDR3: CAISTRSSGELFF. CDR3 coding DNA: TGTGCCATCAGTACCCGCTCCTCCGGGGAGCTGTTTTTT.

The genes are TRBV11-3 and TRBJ2-1, with D unclear. The germline V gene encodes CDR1 SGHNT and CDR2 YENEEA. The CDR3 has 13 amino acids. The V end was cut by 7 bases, the J end by 0 bases, with 7 bases between. In DNA form, the CDR3 reads TGTGCCAGCACCCCTAACTCCTACAATGAGCAGTTCTTC. This codes for CASTPNSYNEQFF.

The count of this clone is one. The V and J genes are TRBV7-2 and TRBJ2-7; 10 bases fit TRBD1. Germline CDR1 and CDR2: SGHTA and FQGNSA. After removal of 1 base from V and 7 bases from J, the junction contained 4 bases not matched to a gene. This CDR3 spans 14 amino acids. The CDR3 loop is CASSLGQGAGEQYF. CDR3 in DNA: TGTGCCAGCAGCTTAGGACAGGGGGCTGGAGAGCAGTACTTC.

The J gene is TRBJ1-2, the V gene TRBV4-2, with 12 bases identical to TRBD1. Germline trimming cut 1 base from V and 7 bases from J; bases unmatched to any gene: 7. CDR3 length: 16 residues. CDR1 and CDR2 (germline): LGHNA, YNFKEQ. CDR3 DNA sequence: TGTGCCAGCAGCCAAGGGGACAGGGGGCTAATGGGTGGCTACACCTTC. This translates into CASSQGDRGLMGGYTF.

This sequence joins TRBV18 and TRBJ1-2; no reliable D call. Trimming pared 10 bases from V and 5 bases from J, leaving 14 bases between. The CDR3 sequence is 12 residues long. Germline V gives CDR1 KGHSH, CDR2 LQKENI. The CDR3 loop is CAIFVPSYGYTF. CDR3 nucleotides: TGTGCCATCTTTGTCCCCAGTTATGGCTACACCTTC.

The V call is TRBV15, the J call TRBJ1-2; D gene unclear. The ends were cut back, 1 base at V and 0 bases at J, with 6 bases in the middle. The CDR3 loop spans 14 amino acids. The germline gives CDR1 LNHNV, CDR2 YYDKDF (reference sequence). For the CDR3, the DNA is TGTGCCACCAGCAGAGGGAGGACTAACTATGGCTACACCTTC. It specifies CATSRGRTNYGYTF.

The V gene is TRBV6-2 or TRBV6-3, the J gene TRBJ1-5; a possible D gene is TRBD1 (5 bases). Germline CDR1 reads MNHEY; CDR2 reads SVGEGT. Trimming removed 4 bases at V and 6 bases at J, with 16 bases between. There are 15 residues in the CDR3. CDR3 region: CASSFLRGQGQPQHF. The CDR3 DNA reads TGTGCCAGCAGTTTCCTCCGGGGTCAGGGTCAGCCCCAGCATTTT.

The rearrangement joins TRBV6-2 or TRBV6-3 to TRBJ2-5; unclear D gene. Deletions cut 4 bases from V and 5 bases from J, with 14 bases between. The CDR3 totals 14 residues. Germline CDR1 and CDR2: MNHEY and SVGEGT. CDR3: CASSSSWGRETQYF. The CDR3 nucleotides are TGTGCCAGCAGTTCGTCCTGGGGTCGGGAGACCCAGTACTTC.

The rearrangement uses TRBV6-5 and TRBJ2-6; D unclear. The V gene's germline CDR1 is MNHEY and CDR2 SVGAGI. This CDR3 has 14 amino acids. The ends were cut back, 7 bases at V and 0 bases at J, with 7 bases in the middle. This chain's CDR3 is CASKSLSGANVLTF. Written as DNA, the CDR3 is TGTGCCAGCAAATCACTCTCTGGGGCCAACGTCCTGACTTTC.

V gene TRBV25-1 combines with J gene TRBJ1-2; D call uncertain. The CDR3 sequence is 12 residues long. CDR1 MGHDK and CDR2 SYGVNS come from the germline V gene. Trimming cost V 3 bases and J 3 bases, with 5 bases left between them. CDR3 in DNA: TGTGCCAGCAGTGATACGTACTATGGCTACACCTTC. Its translation is CASSDTYYGYTF.

The rearrangement joins TRBV4-1 to TRBJ2-5; 9 nucleotides agree with TRBD2. The CDR3 contains 20 residues. The V gene end was trimmed by 0 bases and the J gene end by 2 bases; junction bases not matched to a gene: 16. Germline loops: CDR1 MGHRA, CDR2 YSYEKL. CDR3: CASSQEARVAGATLQETQYF. The CDR3 DNA follows: TGCGCCAGCAGCCAAGAAGCCCGCGTAGCGGGGGCGACCCTTCAAGAGACCCAGTACTTC.

This chain connects TRBV6-6 to TRBJ2-7; 7 bases are shared with TRBD1. Trimming at V came to 4 bases and at J to 2 bases, leaving 5 bases not matched to a gene. The CDR3 contains 14 residues. Germline V lookup: CDR1 MNHNY, CDR2 SVGAGI (reference sequence). The CDR3 here is CASSSWTGTYEQYF. CDR3 coding DNA: TGTGCCAGCAGTTCCTGGACAGGAACCTACGAGCAGTACTTC.

The genes are TRBV30 and TRBJ2-3; weak D call: TRBD1 (5 bases). V lost 0 bases to trimming and J lost 2 bases, with 9 bases between them. The CDR3 has 14 residues. The germline V gene has CDR1 GTSNPN and CDR2 SVGIG (reference sequence). CDR3 in DNA: TGTGCCTGGAGTGTAACAGGCTTCACAGATACGCAGTATTTT. The encoded protein is CAWSVTGFTDTQYF.

The gene calls are TRBV12-5 and TRBJ2-5; D not certain. The CDR3 extends over 13 amino acids. The V and J ends lost 5 bases and 7 bases respectively, with 14 bases between them. Germline loops: CDR1 LGHNT, CDR2 FRNRAP. CDR3 nucleotides: TGTGCTAGTGGTCGTCAAGAAATGGGGACCCAGTACTTC. It encodes CASGRQEMGTQYF.

J is TRBJ2-1 and V is TRBV3-1 (or the pseudogene TRBV3-2), with 14 bases aligning to TRBD2. Trimming took 3 bases from V and 3 from J; bases not matched to a gene: 4. The CDR3 runs 17 residues. The germline CDR1 and CDR2 sequences are LGHDT and YNNKEL (reference sequence). This chain's CDR3 is CASSQGLAGVGYNEQFF. The CDR3 DNA reads TGTGCCAGCAGCCAGGGACTAGCGGGAGTGGGCTACAATGAGCAGTTCTTC.

This rearrangement joins TRBV4-3 to TRBJ1-2; tentatively, D is TRBD1 (6 bases). CDR1 and CDR2 from the germline V gene are LGHNA and YSLEER. The CDR3 loop spans 16 amino acids. V was cut by 1 base and J by 2 bases, with 14 bases left in between. The CDR3, as DNA: TGCGCCAGCAGCCAAGGAGTAACCACAGGGAACTATGGCTACACCTTC. It yields the protein CASSQGVTTGNYGYTF.

The J gene is TRBJ2-2, the V gene TRBV5-4; TRBD2 is a possible D gene (7 bases). The CDR3 contains 16 residues. CDR1 is SGHNT, CDR2 YYREEE, per germline (reference sequence). With 6 bases removed from V and 4 bases from J, the gap between germline ends came to 19 bases. The DNA for the CDR3 is TGTGCCAGCACCACTTGGGGGGGCGGCGTCACCGGGGAGCTGTTTTTT. This translates into CASTTWGGGVTGELFF.